The following is a T cell receptor (beta chain) sequence with its context. The source of the sample is a study of blood T cell repertoires in COVID-19. Study overall: COVID-19 samples collected from the United States, Italy and Spain covered acute and convalescent phases. T cells, B-cell-depleted T cells, or PBMCs provided the cDNA or gDNA that served as material.

The length of the CDR3 is 14 residues. The germline V and J ends were trimmed by 5 bases and 6 bases, with 13 bases remaining between them. Germline V lookup: CDR1 SGHAT, CDR2 FQNNGV. In the original workflow: Amplifying reference gene primers gave estimates of nucleated cell counts. Produced via immunoSEQ multiplex PCR; TCRdb's table is partial and in-frame only. That table furnishes V, J and clone size, whereas the DNA furnished D and trimming. The sample contains 120,000 or so clones, about 88% of which appear only once. This chain uses TRBV11-2 with TRBJ2-2, with D perhaps TRBD1 (6 bases). The specimen sequenced was peripheral blood. The sequence derives from a woman aged 45 to 65 with acute or convalescent COVID-19. This CDR3 reads CASSAGTSSGELFF. The DNA of the CDR3 is TGTGCCAGCAGCGCTGGGACATCGTCCGGGGAGCTGTTTTTT.